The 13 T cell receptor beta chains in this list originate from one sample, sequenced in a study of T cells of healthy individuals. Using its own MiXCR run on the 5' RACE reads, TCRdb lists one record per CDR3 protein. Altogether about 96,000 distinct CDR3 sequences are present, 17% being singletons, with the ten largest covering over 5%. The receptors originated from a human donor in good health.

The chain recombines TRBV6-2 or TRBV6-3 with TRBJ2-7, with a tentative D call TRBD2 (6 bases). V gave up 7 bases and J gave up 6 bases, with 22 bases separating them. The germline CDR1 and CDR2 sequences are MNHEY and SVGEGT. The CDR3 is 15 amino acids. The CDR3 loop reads CASTHAGTRILEQYF. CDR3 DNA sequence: TGTGCCAGCACCCACGCGGGAACAAGAATCCTCGAGCAGTACTTC.

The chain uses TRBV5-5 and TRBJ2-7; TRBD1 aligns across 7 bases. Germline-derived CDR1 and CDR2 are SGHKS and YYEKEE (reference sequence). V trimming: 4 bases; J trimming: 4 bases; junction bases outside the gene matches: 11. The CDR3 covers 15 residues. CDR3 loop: CASSPSGTVPYEQYF. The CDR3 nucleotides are TGTGCCAGCAGCCCCTCCGGGACAGTTCCATACGAGCAGTACTTC.

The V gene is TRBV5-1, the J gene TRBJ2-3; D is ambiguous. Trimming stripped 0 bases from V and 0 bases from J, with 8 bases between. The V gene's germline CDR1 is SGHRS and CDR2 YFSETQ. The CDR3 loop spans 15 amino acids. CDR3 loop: CASSLDIISTDTQYF. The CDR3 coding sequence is TGCGCCAGCAGCTTGGACATAATAAGCACAGATACGCAGTATTTT.

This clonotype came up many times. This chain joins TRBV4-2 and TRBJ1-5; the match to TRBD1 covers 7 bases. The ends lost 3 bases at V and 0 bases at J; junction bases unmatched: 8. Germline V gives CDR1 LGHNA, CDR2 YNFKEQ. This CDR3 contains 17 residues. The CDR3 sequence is CASSQDRDSLSNQPQHF. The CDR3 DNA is TGTGCCAGCAGCCAGGATCGGGACAGTCTTAGCAATCAGCCCCAGCATTTT.

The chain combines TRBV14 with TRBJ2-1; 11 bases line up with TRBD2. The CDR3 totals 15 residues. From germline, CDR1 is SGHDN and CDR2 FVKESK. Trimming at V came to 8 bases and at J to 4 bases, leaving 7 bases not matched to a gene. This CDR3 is CASGQTSGVYNEQFF. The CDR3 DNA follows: TGTGCCAGCGGTCAGACTAGCGGGGTATACAATGAGCAGTTCTTC.

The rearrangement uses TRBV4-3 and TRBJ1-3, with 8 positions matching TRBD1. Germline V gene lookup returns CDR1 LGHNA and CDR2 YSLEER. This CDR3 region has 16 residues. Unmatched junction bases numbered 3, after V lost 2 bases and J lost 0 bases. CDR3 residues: CASSQQGANSGNTIYF. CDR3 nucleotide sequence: TGCGCCAGCAGCCAACAGGGGGCGAACTCTGGAAACACCATATATTTT.

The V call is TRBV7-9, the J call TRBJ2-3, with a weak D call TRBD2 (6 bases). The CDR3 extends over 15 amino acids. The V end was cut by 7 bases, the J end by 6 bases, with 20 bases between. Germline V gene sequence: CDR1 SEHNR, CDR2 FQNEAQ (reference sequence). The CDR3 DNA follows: TGTGCCAGCACCTTCTCTTGGGACTTCAGGGATACGCAGTATTTT. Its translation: CASTFSWDFRDTQYF.

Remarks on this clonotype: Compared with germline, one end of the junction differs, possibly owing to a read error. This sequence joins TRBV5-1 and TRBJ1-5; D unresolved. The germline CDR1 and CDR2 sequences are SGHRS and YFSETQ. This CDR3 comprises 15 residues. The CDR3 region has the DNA TGCGCCAACAGCTTGGCTGGGCAGAGCAATCAGCCCCAGCATTTT. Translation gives CANSLAGQSNQPQHF.

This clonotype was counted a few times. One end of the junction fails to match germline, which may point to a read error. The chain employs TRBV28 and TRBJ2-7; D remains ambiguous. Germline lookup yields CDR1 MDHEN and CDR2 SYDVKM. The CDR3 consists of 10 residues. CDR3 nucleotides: TGTGCCAGCAGTTTACTGACGACCCACTTC. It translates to CASSLLTTHF.

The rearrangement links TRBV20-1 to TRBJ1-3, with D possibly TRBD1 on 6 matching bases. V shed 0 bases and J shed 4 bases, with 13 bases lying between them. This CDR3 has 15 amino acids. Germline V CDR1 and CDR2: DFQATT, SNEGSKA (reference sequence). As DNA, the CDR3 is TGCAGTGCTAGAGATAGTAGCAGGGGAGGAAACACCATATATTTT. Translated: CSARDSSRGGNTIYF.

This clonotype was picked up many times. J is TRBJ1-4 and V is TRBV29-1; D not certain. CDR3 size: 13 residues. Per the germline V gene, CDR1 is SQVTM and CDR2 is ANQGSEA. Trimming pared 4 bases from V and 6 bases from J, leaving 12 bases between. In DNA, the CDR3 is TGCAGCGTTGCTTTTCGAGGAGATGAAAAACTGTTTTTT. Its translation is CSVAFRGDEKLFF.

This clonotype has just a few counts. CDR3 amino acids: CASTPSGSTDTQYF. The DNA for the CDR3 is TGTGCCAGCACCCCTAGCGGTAGCACAGATACGCAGTATTTT. The chain recombines TRBV12-3 or TRBV12-4 with TRBJ2-3, with TRBD2 matching 7 bases. This CDR3 has 14 residues. J gave up 0 bases and V 7 bases, and 4 bases lay outside the gene matches.

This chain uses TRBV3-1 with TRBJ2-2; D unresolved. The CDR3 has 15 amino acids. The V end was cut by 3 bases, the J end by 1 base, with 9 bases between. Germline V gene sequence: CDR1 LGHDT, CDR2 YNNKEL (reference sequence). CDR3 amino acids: CASSQSQQNTGELFF. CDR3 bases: TGTGCCAGCAGCCAGTCACAGCAGAACACCGGGGAGCTGTTTTTT.